Listed here are 20 T cell receptor beta chains from one sample, sequenced in a study of cytomegalovirus exposure and HLA in healthy donors. Amplification used 60 Vbeta primers and 13 Jbeta primers. TCRdb's table, derived via immunoSEQ multiplex PCR, lists solely in-frame clones and lacks some. The data hold over 150,000 clones, with approximately 85% observed a single time. The sample was PBMCs. These receptors were obtained from a man between 50 and 59 years old in good health and CMV-seropositive.

The chain uses TRBV5-4 and TRBJ2-1, with 11 bases identical to TRBD1. V lost 1 base and J lost 4; bases outside the gene matches: 1. The CDR3 runs to 15 residues. Germline assignment: CDR1 SGHNT and CDR2 YYREEE (reference sequence). The CDR3 sequence: CASSLRDRGYNEQFF. The CDR3 nucleotides are TGTGCCAGCAGCTTGCGGGACAGGGGGTACAATGAGCAGTTCTTC.

This clone was seen a single time. The chain couples TRBV7-9 to TRBJ2-2; the D is unclear. This CDR3 is built from 14 residues. The V and J ends lost 4 bases and 3 bases respectively, with 9 bases between them. Germline CDR1 reads SEHNR; CDR2 reads FQNEAQ (reference sequence). CDR3 region: CASSSASHTGELFF. The DNA of the CDR3 is TGTGCCAGCAGCTCTGCTAGTCACACCGGGGAGCTGTTTTTT. The variable domain in full, with the rest retrieved from reference TRBV7-9 and TRBJ2-2, is DTGVSQNPRHKITKRGQNVTFRCDPISEHNRLYWYRQTLGQGPEFLTYFQNEAQLEKSRLLSDRFSAERPKGSFSTLEIQRTEQGDSAMYLCASSSASHTGELFFGEGSRLTVL.

Worth noting for this clone: Sequence at one end of the junction differs from germline and may be a read error. The CDR3 nucleotides read TGTGCCAGCAGCGTAGACCTGACAGGGGGCTCTAGAAACACCATATATTTT. Translation: CASSVDLTGGSRNTIYF. The chain recombines TRBV9 with TRBJ1-3, with TRBD1 matching over 10 bases. Germline V gene sequence: CDR1 SGDLS, CDR2 YYNGEE. The CDR3 sequence is 17 residues long.

The rearrangement uses TRBV28 and TRBJ1-3; TRBD1 agrees at 8 bases. The CDR3 runs to 14 residues. The germline V gene encodes CDR1 MDHEN and CDR2 SYDVKM. In DNA, the CDR3 is TGTGCGTCGACAGGGGCAATCTCTGGAAACACCATATATTTT. Its protein is CASTGAISGNTIYF.

The CDR3 sequence is CASSEVGTGTYTGELFF. CDR3 DNA: TGCGCCAGCAGTGAAGTCGGGACAGGGACCTACACCGGGGAGCTGTTTTTT. The rearrangement uses TRBV10-1 and TRBJ2-2; 9 bases match TRBD1. This CDR3 spans 17 amino acids. Trimming cost V 3 bases and J 3 bases; bases outside gene matches: 8. Germline V CDR1 and CDR2: WNHNN, SYGVQD (reference sequence).

The chain is built from TRBV14 and TRBJ2-1; unclear D gene. CDR3 size: 13 residues. From germline, CDR1 is SGHDN and CDR2 FVKESK. Trimming stripped 1 base from V and 9 bases from J, with 10 bases between. DNA of the CDR3: TGTGCCAGCAGCCAAGGAGAATTGCGTGAGCAGTTCTTC. Amino acid sequence: CASSQGELREQFF.

This chain connects TRBV7-2 to TRBJ2-1; perhaps TRBD2 as D (7 bases). CDR3 size: 15 residues. Germline V gene lookup returns CDR1 SGHTA and CDR2 FQGNSA. V lost 0 bases to trimming and J lost 9 bases, with 15 bases between them. The CDR3 sequence is CASSLAGGAESEQFF. As DNA, the CDR3 is TGTGCCAGCAGCTTAGCTGGGGGGGCCGAATCTGAGCAGTTCTTC.

This sequence joins TRBV7-9 and TRBJ2-7; tentatively, D is TRBD2 (6 bases). V shed 1 base and J shed 7 bases, with 23 bases lying between them. CDR1 SEHNR and CDR2 FQNEAQ come from the germline V gene (reference sequence). The CDR3 covers 17 residues. The DNA of the CDR3 is TGTGCCAGCAGCTTAGGGGGAGCGGGCACTGGGTTAGAGGAGCAGTACTTC. Translating gives CASSLGGAGTGLEEQYF.

The V gene is TRBV6-5, the J gene TRBJ1-1; D call uncertain. The ends were cut back, 7 bases at V and 8 bases at J, with 17 bases in the middle. The CDR3 is 13 residues long. The germline gives CDR1 MNHEY, CDR2 SVGAGI. The CDR3 reads CASTFHRTGEAFF. For the CDR3, the DNA is TGTGCCAGCACCTTCCATCGGACGGGAGAAGCTTTCTTT.

The chain recombines TRBV19 with TRBJ2-5, with D tentatively TRBD2 (7 bases). V was trimmed by 4 bases and J by 1 base, leaving 13 bases between them. Germline V gene sequence: CDR1 LNHDA, CDR2 SQIVND (reference sequence). This CDR3 has 15 residues. In DNA, the CDR3 is TGTGCCAGTAGTAGGGTCGGGGGGCCCCAAGAGACCCAGTACTTC. Amino acids: CASSRVGGPQETQYF.

The chain recombines TRBV28 with TRBJ2-7; the D is unclear. The CDR3 length is 14 residues. The germline V gene encodes CDR1 MDHEN and CDR2 SYDVKM. With 6 bases removed from V and 3 bases from J, the gap between germline ends came to 15 bases. In nucleotides, the CDR3 is TGTGCCAGCAGACCTGCCATGCGGAGCTACGAGCAGTACTTC. Its protein is CASRPAMRSYEQYF.

The chain recombines TRBV7-9 with TRBJ1-5, with 10 bases lining up with TRBD1. V was clipped by 6 bases and J by 5 bases; unmatched bases: 7. Germline V gene data show CDR1 as SEHNR and CDR2 as FQNEAQ (reference sequence). The CDR3 sequence is 15 residues long. The DNA of the CDR3 is TGTGCCAGCAGTTCTGGGACAGGGGCGTATCAGCCCCAGCATTTT. This encodes CASSSGTGAYQPQHF.

This chain joins TRBV6-5 and TRBJ2-7, with TRBD1 matching over 9 bases. V was pared by 6 bases and J by 0 bases, with 6 bases of the junction left unmatched. The CDR3 spans 15 residues. Per germline, CDR1 MNHEY and CDR2 SVGAGI. CDR3 sequence (DNA): TGTGCCAGCAGGGGGGGACAGGGAGGCTCCTACGAGCAGTACTTC. It codes for CASRGGQGGSYEQYF.

This sequence joins TRBV27 and TRBJ2-3; no definite D call. With 2 bases removed from V and 6 bases from J, the gap between germline ends came to 9 bases. The CDR3 loop spans 13 amino acids. Germline CDR1 reads MNHEY; CDR2 reads SMNVEV (reference sequence). The CDR3 region has the DNA TGTGCCAGCAGTTTAAACGGTTTGGATACGCAGTATTTT. Its translation is CASSLNGLDTQYF.

The gene calls are TRBV6-5 and TRBJ2-5; D uncertain. Gene TRBJ2-7 matches the end of the DNA better, so the J call may be wrong. Germline values: CDR1 MNHEY, CDR2 SVGAGI. CDR3 size: 15 residues. The CDR3 nucleotides read TGTGCCAGCAGTTACTCGCAGGATTCCCTCTACGAGCAGTACTTC. Its protein product is CASSYSQDSLYEQYF.

The V gene is TRBV16, the J gene TRBJ1-2, with a weak D call TRBD1 (6 bases). The length of the CDR3 is 18 residues. Germline V lookup: CDR1 KGHSY, CDR2 FQNENV. V gave up 4 bases and J gave up 6 bases, with 27 bases separating them. DNA of the CDR3: TGTGCCAGCAGCCCCGCTAGGCGGCCCACAGGGCATATGGATGGCTACACCTTC. This codes for CASSPARRPTGHMDGYTF. Filled out from reference TRBV16 and TRBJ1-2, the complete variable domain reads GEEVAQTPKHLVRGEGQKAKLYCAPIKGHSYVFWYQQVLKNEFKFLISFQNENVFDETGMPKERFSAKCLPNSPCSLEIQATKLEDSAVYFCASSPARRPTGHMDGYTFGSGTRLTVV.

The V and J genes are TRBV28 and TRBJ1-2, with TRBD1 matching over 8 bases. The CDR3 runs to 13 residues. Germline V gene lookup returns CDR1 MDHEN and CDR2 SYDVKM. Trimming removed 6 bases from V and 4 bases from J; junction bases left unmatched: 4. CDR3 nucleotide sequence: TGTGCCAGCAGCATGCAGGGGGCCTATGGCTACACCTTC. It encodes CASSMQGAYGYTF.

The chain is built from TRBV19 and TRBJ2-5, with a possible D match to TRBD1 (6 bases). The germline V gene has CDR1 LNHDA and CDR2 SQIVND (reference sequence). This CDR3 has 12 amino acids. V was clipped by 8 bases and J by 5 bases, with 12 bases between them. As DNA, the CDR3 is TGTGCCAGTGGGGGCTCCGGGGAGACCCAGTACTTC. Protein: CASGGSGETQYF.

The chain uses TRBV27 and TRBJ1-2, with D unresolved. Trimming took off 6 bases at V and 3 bases at J, with 11 bases between the two ends. Germline CDR1 reads MNHEY; CDR2 reads SMNVEV (reference sequence). The CDR3 spans 13 residues. The CDR3 DNA reads TGTGCCAGCAGAGCTGCGGGATACTATGGCTACACCTTC. Amino acids: CASRAAGYYGYTF.

This chain uses TRBV30 with TRBJ1-3; possibly TRBD1 for D (6 bases). This CDR3 has 14 residues. Germline CDR1 GTSNPN, CDR2 SVGIG (reference sequence). Trimming shortened V by 2 bases and J by 4 bases, and 12 bases separated the two germline ends. The CDR3 DNA is TGTGCCTGGAGTCACAGGGCGGCCGGAAACACCATATATTTT. It is translated as CAWSHRAAGNTIYF.